The present T cell receptor (beta chain) was sequenced within a study of blood T cell repertoires in COVID-19. Study-level background: The United States, Italy and Spain supplied acute and convalescent COVID-19 samples. Sources were T cells, B-cell-depleted T cells, or PBMCs; the material itself was cDNA or gDNA.

Source study methods: Amplified reference gene primers provided the basis for estimating nucleated cell counts. Sequencing was performed with immunoSEQ multiplex PCR; in TCRdb, only in-frame clones are kept and a portion is missing. That table gives V, J and clone size, and the DNA gave D and trimming. Of roughly 240,000 clones listed, about 89% are singletons. This TCR derives from a woman aged 60-75 years who had recovered from COVID-19. Sequencing was performed on peripheral blood.

Here the CDR3 DNA reads TGCGCCAGCAGCGAAACTAGCGGGGGGTCCTACAATGAGCAGTTCTTC. This gives the protein CASSETSGGSYNEQFF. The J gene is TRBJ2-1, the V gene TRBV5-1; 12 bases align to TRBD2. Germline assignment: CDR1 SGHRS and CDR2 YFSETQ. The ends lost 4 bases at V and 1 base at J; junction bases unmatched: 3. The CDR3 length is 16 residues.